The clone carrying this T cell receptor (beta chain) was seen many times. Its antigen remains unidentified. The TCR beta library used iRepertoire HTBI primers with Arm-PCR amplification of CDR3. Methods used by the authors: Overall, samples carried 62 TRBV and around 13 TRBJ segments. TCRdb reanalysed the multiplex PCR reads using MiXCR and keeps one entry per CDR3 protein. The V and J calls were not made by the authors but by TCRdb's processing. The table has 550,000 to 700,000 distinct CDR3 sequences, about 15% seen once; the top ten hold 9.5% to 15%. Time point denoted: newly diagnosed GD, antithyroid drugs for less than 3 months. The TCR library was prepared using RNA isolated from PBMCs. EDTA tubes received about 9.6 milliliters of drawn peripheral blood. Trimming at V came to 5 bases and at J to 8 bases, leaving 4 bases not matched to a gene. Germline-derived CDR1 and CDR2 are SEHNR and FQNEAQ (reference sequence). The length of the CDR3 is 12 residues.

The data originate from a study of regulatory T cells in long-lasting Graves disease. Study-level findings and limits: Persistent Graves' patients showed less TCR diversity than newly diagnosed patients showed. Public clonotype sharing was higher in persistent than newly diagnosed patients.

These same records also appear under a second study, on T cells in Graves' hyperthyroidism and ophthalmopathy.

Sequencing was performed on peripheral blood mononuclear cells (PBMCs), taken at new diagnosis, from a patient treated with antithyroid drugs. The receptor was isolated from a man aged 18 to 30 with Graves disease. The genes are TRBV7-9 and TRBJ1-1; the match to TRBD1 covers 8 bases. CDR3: CASSPGQGEAFF. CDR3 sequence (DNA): TGTGCCAGCAGCCCTGGACAGGGAGAAGCTTTCTTT.